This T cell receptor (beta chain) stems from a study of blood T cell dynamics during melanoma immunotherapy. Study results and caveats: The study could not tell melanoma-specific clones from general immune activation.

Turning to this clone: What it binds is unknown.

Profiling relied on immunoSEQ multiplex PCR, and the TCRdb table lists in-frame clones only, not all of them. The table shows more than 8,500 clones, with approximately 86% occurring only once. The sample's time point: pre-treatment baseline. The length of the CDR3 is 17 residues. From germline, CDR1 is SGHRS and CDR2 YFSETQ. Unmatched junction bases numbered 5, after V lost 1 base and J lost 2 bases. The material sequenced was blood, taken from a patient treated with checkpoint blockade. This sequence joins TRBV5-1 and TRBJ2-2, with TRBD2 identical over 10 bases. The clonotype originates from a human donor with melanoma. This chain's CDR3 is CASSLWASGGNTGELFF. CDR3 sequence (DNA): TGCGCCAGCAGCTTGTGGGCTAGCGGGGGAAACACCGGGGAGCTGTTTTTT. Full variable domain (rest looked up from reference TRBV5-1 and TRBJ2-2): KAGVTQTPRYLIKTRGQQVTLSCSPISGHRSVSWYQQTPGQGLQFLFEYFSETQRNKGNFPGRFSGRQFSNSRSEMNVSTLELGDSALYLCASSLWASGGNTGELFFGEGSRLTVL.